The 11 T cell receptor beta chains below all came from one sample that was sequenced in a study of OX40 agonist ivuxolimab in advanced cancers. TCRdb's copy holds only in-frame clones and misses some; the assay was immunoSEQ multiplex PCR. The repertoire includes 35,000 to 40,000 clones, roughly four fifths of them detected once, and about 2% sits in the top ten. The source material was CD4+ or CD8+ T cells sorted from blood, sampled in a trial of the OX40 agonist ivuxolimab. Receptors were obtained from an adult with an advanced solid tumor such as melanoma, head and neck, liver or kidney cancer.

The chain is built from TRBV4-2 and TRBJ2-7; D is unresolved. Between the trimmed V and J ends, which lost 0 bases and 0 bases, there was a span of 18 bases. This CDR3 has 18 amino acids. Germline V gene sequence: CDR1 LGHNA, CDR2 YNFKEQ. The CDR3 is CASSQDRRGFGNSYEQYF. The CDR3 DNA sequence: TGTGCCAGCAGCCAAGATCGACGTGGGTTCGGAAACTCCTACGAGCAGTACTTC.

Written as DNA, the CDR3 is TGTGCCAGCAGTTACTCCGGACAGGGTTCGGGCACCATATATTTT. This translates into CASSYSGQGSGTIYF. The V call is TRBV6-5, the J call TRBJ1-3; 8 bases match TRBD1. The germline V gene encodes CDR1 MNHEY and CDR2 SVGAGI. This CDR3 has 15 amino acids. V was clipped by 0 bases and J by 9 bases; unmatched bases: 7.

The chain couples TRBV7-6 to TRBJ2-3; 7 positions match TRBD1. Germline V gene data show CDR1 as SGHVS and CDR2 as FNYEAQ. Trimming at V came to 4 bases and at J to 3 bases, leaving 7 bases not matched to a gene. The CDR3 loop spans 15 amino acids. This CDR3 is CASSSQLGQTDTQYF. In DNA, the CDR3 is TGTGCCAGCAGCTCTCAATTGGGACAGACAGATACGCAGTATTTT.

V usage is TRBV9 and J usage is TRBJ2-2; D possibly corresponds to TRBD2 (5 bases). The germline gives CDR1 SGDLS, CDR2 YYNGEE. CDR3 length equals 13 residues. The ends were cut back, 3 bases at V and 8 bases at J, with 11 bases in the middle. CDR3 in DNA: TGTGCCAGCAGCGCCCTGTCGGGAGGGGAGCTGTTTTTT. Translating gives CASSALSGGELFF.

The chain links TRBV18 to TRBJ1-4, with 9 bases lining up with TRBD1. Germline CDR1 and CDR2: KGHSH and LQKENI. CDR3 length: 14 residues. The junction had 7 bases not matched to a gene; V was cut back by 6 bases and J by 8 bases. In nucleotides, the CDR3 is TGTGCCAGCTCCCTGGACAGGGGAGGAGAAAAACTGTTTTTT. Its protein is CASSLDRGGEKLFF.

This chain uses TRBV6-5 with TRBJ2-7; TRBD1 agrees at 7 bases. This CDR3 contains 15 residues. Unmatched junction bases numbered 12, after V lost 5 bases and J lost 5 bases. The V gene's germline CDR1 is MNHEY and CDR2 SVGAGI. In nucleotides, the CDR3 is TGTGCCAGCAGTCTAATGACAGGGCTTATAGACGAGCAGTACTTC. Its translation is CASSLMTGLIDEQYF.

The chain carries TRBV7-2 and TRBJ2-7; 9 bases are shared with TRBD1. This CDR3 is 15 amino acids long. V gave up 1 base and J gave up 6 bases; unmatched junction bases: 7. The germline V gene encodes CDR1 SGHTA and CDR2 FQGNSA. The CDR3 DNA sequence: TGTGCCAGCAGCTTAGAAGGGACAGGGAGGCGCGAGCAGTACTTC. This sequence encodes CASSLEGTGRREQYF.

The chain uses TRBV28 and TRBJ1-2; D gene unclear. This CDR3 region has 14 residues. V lost 6 bases and J lost 5, with 16 bases in between. CDR1 is MDHEN, CDR2 SYDVKM, per germline. In nucleotides, the CDR3 is TGTGCCAGCAGGTCGCCAGGATTCGGGTATGGCTACACCTTC. Amino acids: CASRSPGFGYGYTF.

The rearrangement joins TRBV2 to TRBJ2-1; the D call may be TRBD1 or TRBD2 (5 bases each). CDR1 and CDR2 from the germline V gene are SNHLY and FYNNEI. Trimming pared 7 bases from V and 9 bases from J, leaving 13 bases between. The CDR3 contains 12 residues. The CDR3 loop reads CASNLQGAEQFF. The DNA for the CDR3 is TGTGCCAGCAACCTTCAGGGAGCTGAGCAGTTCTTC.

The CDR3 DNA sequence: TGTGCCAGCAGCTTTGACAGAAAGTACGAGCAGTACTTC. It codes for CASSFDRKYEQYF. The chain is built from TRBV7-9 and TRBJ2-7, with D possibly TRBD1 on 5 matching bases. Germline assignment: CDR1 SEHNR and CDR2 FQNEAQ (reference sequence). V was shortened by 3 bases and J by 4 bases, with 10 bases between the two germline ends. CDR3 length equals 13 residues.

The CDR3 here is CASSSRTSYNEQFF. The CDR3 DNA reads TGCGCCAGCAGCTCTCGGACTAGCTACAATGAGCAGTTCTTC. The chain recombines TRBV5-1 with TRBJ2-1; 7 nucleotides line up with TRBD2. J gave up 3 bases and V 3 bases, and 3 bases lay outside the gene matches. Germline lookup yields CDR1 SGHRS and CDR2 YFSETQ. This CDR3 region has 14 residues.